This T cell receptor (beta chain) was documented in a study of cytomegalovirus exposure and HLA in healthy donors. Notes on the study in general: In the analysis, some V segments, TRBV6-2 and TRBV6-3 included, were excluded as indistinguishable. In vitro work confirmed that a few CMV-associated chains recognize CMV antigens. When the data were analyzed later, several of the most significant clusters appeared to be linked to common viral pathogens.

Turning to this clone: Its specificity is not known.

Per the germline V gene, CDR1 is LGHNA and CDR2 is YSLEER. The CDR3 extends over 16 amino acids. Trimming cost V 0 bases and J 3 bases; bases outside gene matches: 5. PCR was performed using 60 Vbeta and 13 Jbeta primers. TCRdb's table, derived via immunoSEQ multiplex PCR, lists solely in-frame clones and lacks some. The sample carries 150,000 to 200,000 clones, roughly 80% recorded once. The chain carries TRBV4-3 and TRBJ2-7; TRBD2 matches 10 bases. The clonotype comes from a male donor in good health and CMV-seronegative. The sequenced sample was PBMCs. The CDR3 reads CASSQEGAGGNYEQYF. The CDR3, as DNA: TGCGCCAGCAGCCAAGAAGGAGCGGGGGGGAACTACGAGCAGTACTTC.